This TCR beta chain was identified during a study of blood T cell repertoires in COVID-19. The overall study: Donors in the United States, Italy and Spain gave samples during acute or convalescent COVID-19.

Germline V gene data show CDR1 as DFQATT and CDR2 as SNEGSKA (reference sequence). The CDR3 extends over 11 amino acids. Per the original data handling: Researchers report that nucleated cell counts were estimated from reference gene primer amplification. TCRdb's copy holds only in-frame clones and misses some; the assay was immunoSEQ multiplex PCR. V, J and clone size were drawn from that table, and D and trimming were deduced from the DNA. The sample yields around 95,000 clones, under 90% seen once. In the case of this clone: The junction shows a germline mismatch at one end, possibly a read error.

The rearrangement uses TRBV20-1 and TRBJ2-4; possible D gene TRBD2, 5 bases. Sequencing used peripheral blood. The receptor comes from a human donor in a cohort sampled during active COVID-19. The CDR3 nucleotides read TGCAGTGCTACAAATGGAGGCCTCACAAACTTC. Amino acids: CSATNGGLTNF.